This is a list of T cell receptor beta chains from one sample in a study of blood T cell repertoires in COVID-19. TCRdb's copy holds only in-frame clones and misses some; the assay was immunoSEQ multiplex PCR. The data contain about 50,000 clones, about four fifths of them singletons. The sequencing input was peripheral blood. These receptors were obtained from a man between 60 and 70 years old with acute or convalescent COVID-19. Both conserved end residues are part of each CDR3. A D gene is named only where the DNA matches it firmly. Clone sizes are given selectively: once, few, many, or a class where the clone is expanded.

d_gene,v_gene,abundance,j_gene,CDR3nt,CDR3aa
TRBD1,TRBV7-8,NA,TRBJ2-1,TGTGCCAGCAGCTCCGGGCAGGGGGCGGGTGAGCAGTTCTTC,CASSSGQGAGEQFF
TRBD1,TRBV7-8,NA,TRBJ2-7,TGTGCCAGCAGCTTAGGGACAGGGCCGGACTACGAGCAGTACTTC,CASSLGTGPDYEQYF
TRBD1,TRBV6-4,NA,TRBJ1-5,TGTGCCGCCCGGGGACAGGGCAACAGTGGCAATCAGCCCCAGCATTTT,CAARGQGNSGNQPQHF
NA,TRBV6-5,NA,TRBJ1-6,TGTGCCAGCAGTCAGGCAGATAATTCACCCCTCCACTTT,CASSQADNSPLHF
TRBD1,TRBV13,NA,TRBJ1-2,TGTGCCAGCAGCCCCCGACAGGGTGGCTACACCTTC,CASSPRQGGYTF
TRBD1,TRBV9,NA,TRBJ2-7,TGTGCCAGCAGCGTTGGGACAGGGAATCTGCGGGAGCAGTACTTC,CASSVGTGNLREQYF
TRBD1,TRBV29-1,NA,TRBJ1-1,TGCAGCGTCCACAGGGGGCGGAACACTGAAGCTTTCTTT,CSVHRGRNTEAFF
TRBD1,TRBV15,NA,TRBJ1-2,TGTGCCACCAGCACCGGGACAGGATGGGGCTACACCTTC,CATSTGTGWGYTF
NA,TRBV9,NA,TRBJ2-5,TGTGCCAGCAGCGGGGATAGGGTGGCGGGCCAAGAGACCCAGTACTTC,CASSGDRVAGQETQYF
TRBD1,TRBV19,NA,TRBJ1-4,TGTGCCAGTAGTAAGGGACAGGGACAGGAAAAACTGTTTTTT,CASSKGQGQEKLFF
NA,TRBV6-5,NA,TRBJ1-2,TGTGCCAGCAGTTTCCCCCAGGGCTCCTATGGCTACACCTTC,CASSFPQGSYGYTF
NA,TRBV9,NA,TRBJ2-1,TGTGCCAGCAGCCCAGCCCGGGGGGCAGCGTCCTACAATGAGCAGTTCTTC,CASSPARGAASYNEQFF
TRBD1,TRBV6-5,NA,TRBJ1-2,TGTGCCAGCAGTCCTACCCAGGGGGCAGGTGGCTACACCTTC,CASSPTQGAGGYTF
NA,TRBV6-5,NA,TRBJ1-5,TGTGCCAGCAGTTATGGGGGCGCGGGTCAGCCCCAGCATTTT,CASSYGGAGQPQHF
NA,TRBV9,NA,TRBJ1-1,TGTGCCAGCAGCGTTTCAGACGGGGGGCTCGAGGCTTTCTTT,CASSVSDGGLEAFF
TRBD1,TRBV10-1,NA,TRBJ1-1,TGCGCCAGCAGCTCCGGACAGGGGAACACTGAAGCTTTCTTT,CASSSGQGNTEAFF
NA,TRBV5-1,NA,TRBJ2-5,TGCGCCAGCAGCTTGTTGACAGGTCAAGAGACCCAGTACTTC,CASSLLTGQETQYF
TRBD2,TRBV2,few,TRBJ2-1,TGTGCCAGCAGTGCAGACGGCGGGGGGTACAATGAGCAGTTCTTC,CASSADGGGYNEQFF
TRBD1,TRBV9,NA,TRBJ1-6,TGTGCCAGCAGCGTAGGGACAGGGGATTCACCCCTCCACTTT,CASSVGTGDSPLHF
NA,TRBV6-5,NA,TRBJ2-7,TGTGCCAGCAGTTACTCTAGTGCGGCCGAGCAGTACTTC,CASSYSSAAEQYF
NA,TRBV24-1,NA,TRBJ1-5,TGTGCCACCAGTGATCCTGACAAAAATCAGCCCCAGCATTTT,CATSDPDKNQPQHF
NA,TRBV7-2,NA,TRBJ1-1,TGTGCCAGCAGCTTACTAGGAGAGAGAGGCAAAGAGGCTTTCTTT,CASSLLGERGKEAFF
NA,TRBV27,NA,TRBJ1-1,TGTGCCAGCAGGATCAGGGTTTTCGGAACTGAAGCTTTCTTT,CASRIRVFGTEAFF
TRBD1,TRBV18,NA,TRBJ1-2,TGTGCCAGCTCGGAAAAGGGACAGACCCACTATGGCTACACCTTC,CASSEKGQTHYGYTF
TRBD1,TRBV12-5,once,TRBJ1-2,TGTGCTAGTGGCCACTCGGACAGGACCTTCTATGGCTACACCTTC,CASGHSDRTFYGYTF
NA,TRBV5-4,once,TRBJ2-2,TGTGCCAGCAGCCCGGGGGGCCATGGGGAGCTGTTTTTT,CASSPGGHGELFF
TRBD1,TRBV5-6,NA,TRBJ1-2,TGTGCCAGCAGCTTAGGACAGGGCGAGCTTGGCTACACCTTC,CASSLGQGELGYTF
NA,TRBV5-1,NA,TRBJ1-3,TGCGCCAGCAGCTTGGGAGAGAGGATCGGAAACACCATATATTTT,CASSLGERIGNTIYF
NA,TRBV18,NA,TRBJ1-1,TGTGCCAGCTCAGCCCAGGGTAGGGACACTGAAGCTTTCTTT,CASSAQGRDTEAFF
TRBD1,TRBV28,NA,TRBJ2-3,TGTGCCAGCAGCCCCGGCCTTCATCAGGGGGCTGTAGATACGCAGTATTTT,CASSPGLHQGAVDTQYF
NA,TRBV25-1,NA,TRBJ2-6,TGTGCCAGCAGTGAGTCCGGCTCTGGGGCCAACGTCCTGACTTTC,CASSESGSGANVLTF
TRBD1,TRBV7-2,NA,TRBJ1-6,TGTGCCAGCAGCTTTACGCCAGGGGGGCAGTCACCCCTCCACTTT,CASSFTPGGQSPLHF
TRBD2,TRBV19,NA,TRBJ2-3,TGTGCCAGTAGTATGGGGCGGGGGGGCCCAGATACGCAGTATTTT,CASSMGRGGPDTQYF
TRBD2,TRBV7-2,NA,TRBJ2-7,TGTGCCAGCAGCTTAGGACTAGCGGGGGTCGACGAGCAGTACTTC,CASSLGLAGVDEQYF
TRBD1,TRBV5-1,NA,TRBJ2-2,TGCGCCAGCAGCTCGGGACAGGGCAACACCGGGGAGCTGTTTTTT,CASSSGQGNTGELFF
TRBD2,TRBV30,NA,TRBJ2-7,TGTGCCTGGAGGGTAAGGGGACTACCAGTCGAGCAGTACTTC,CAWRVRGLPVEQYF
NA,TRBV5-4,NA,TRBJ1-2,TGTGCCAGCAGCTTGGACCCGGGAGGACTGAGTGGCTACACCTTC,CASSLDPGGLSGYTF
NA,TRBV24-1,NA,TRBJ2-7,TGTGCCACCATCCTGAGAGCCTACGAGCAGTACTTC,CATILRAYEQYF
TRBD1,TRBV19,few,TRBJ2-6,TGTGCCAGTAGTGTCCGACAGGGCTCTGGGGCCAACGTCCTGACTTTC,CASSVRQGSGANVLTF
TRBD1,TRBV27,NA,TRBJ2-2,TGTGCCACCCGCCCCCTCGGACAGGGTAGAAACACCGGGGAGCTGTTTTTT,CATRPLGQGRNTGELFF
NA,TRBV7-2,NA,TRBJ1-1,TGTGCCAGCAGTTTAGTATACAGGGTCCCTGAAGCTTTCTTT,CASSLVYRVPEAFF
TRBD1,TRBV10-3,NA,TRBJ1-1,TGTGCCATCACTACCGGGACAGCGAACACTGAAGCTTTCTTT,CAITTGTANTEAFF